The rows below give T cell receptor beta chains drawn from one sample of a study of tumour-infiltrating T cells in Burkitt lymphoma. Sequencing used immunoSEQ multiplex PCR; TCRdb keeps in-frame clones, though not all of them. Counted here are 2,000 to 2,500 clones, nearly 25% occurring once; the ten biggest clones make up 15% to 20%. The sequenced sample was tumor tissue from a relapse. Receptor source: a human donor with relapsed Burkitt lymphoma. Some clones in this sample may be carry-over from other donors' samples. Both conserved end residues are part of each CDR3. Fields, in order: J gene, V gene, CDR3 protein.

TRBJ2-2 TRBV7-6 CASTVEPNTGELFF
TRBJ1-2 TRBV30 CASDRGYTF
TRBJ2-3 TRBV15 CATSGDEGPPTDTQYF
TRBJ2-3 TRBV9 CASSVGGAEQDTQYF
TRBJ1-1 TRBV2 CASTLRQEAFF
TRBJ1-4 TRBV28 CATNRDGEKLFF
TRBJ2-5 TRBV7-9 CASSPRTGRDETQYF
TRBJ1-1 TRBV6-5 CASRFYRGTSTEAFF
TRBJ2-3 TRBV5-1 CASSFNRGTDTQYF
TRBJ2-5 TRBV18 CASSPPGPETQYF
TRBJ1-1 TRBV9 CASSVEVMNTEAFF
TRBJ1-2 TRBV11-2 CASSYGALTYYGYTF
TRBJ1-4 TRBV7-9 CASSSTGGPNEKLFF
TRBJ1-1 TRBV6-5 CASSYSRGTGEGEAFF
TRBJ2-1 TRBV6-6 CASSYLGVRSNEQFF
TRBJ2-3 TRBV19 CASSSLAGGITDTQYF
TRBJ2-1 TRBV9 CASSVEGQDNEQFF
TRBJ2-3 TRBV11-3 CASSPQGGSDTQYF
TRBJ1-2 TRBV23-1 CASSQSRSPARTF
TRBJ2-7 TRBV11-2 CASSLVLAPLGGEQYF
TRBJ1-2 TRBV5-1 CASSDGTDYGYTF
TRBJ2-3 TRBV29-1 CSVEDQGSVPTQYF
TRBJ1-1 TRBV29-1 CSVRGNTEAFF
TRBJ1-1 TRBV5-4 CASSLQKHTEAFF
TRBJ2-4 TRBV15 CATSSGGRWDIQYF
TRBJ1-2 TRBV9 CASSVYSGGIRGYTF
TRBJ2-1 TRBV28 CASSLNEQFF
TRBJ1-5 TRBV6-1 CASSTGSNQPQHF
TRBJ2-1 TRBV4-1 CASSPLKLLSYNEQFF
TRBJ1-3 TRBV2 CASGGQGANTIYF
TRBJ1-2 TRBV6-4 CASSTGQGPGGYTF
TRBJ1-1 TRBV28 CASSLFSGTAWNTEAFF
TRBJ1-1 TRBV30 CAWSGGNPEAFF
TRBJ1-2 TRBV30 CAWSTAVGYGYTF
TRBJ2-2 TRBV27 CASSDRVWPGELFF
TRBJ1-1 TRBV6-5 CASSYGGEYTEAFF
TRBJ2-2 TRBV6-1 CASGAWQGGTGELFF
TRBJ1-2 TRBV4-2 CASSQGTQGYTF